Listed below are T cell receptor beta chains from one sample, sequenced in a study of OX40 agonist ivuxolimab in advanced cancers. Assay: immunoSEQ multiplex PCR; the TCRdb copy retains only in-frame clones and omits some. The repertoire holds 70,000 to 90,000 clones, about 88% seen once, with 8% in the top ten. The sample consisted of CD4+ or CD8+ T cells sorted from blood, taken in a trial of the OX40 agonist ivuxolimab. These receptors came from an adult with an advanced solid tumor such as melanoma, head and neck, liver or kidney cancer. Both conserved end residues are trimmed from each CDR3.

V gene: TRBV19
CDR3 protein: ASSIGVGEQF

V gene: TRBV20-1
CDR3 protein: SEQMIDEQF

V gene: TRBV5-1
CDR3 protein: ASSYTPGTGPYEQY

V gene: TRBV9
CDR3 protein: ASSVAAQGPYGYT

V gene: TRBV4-1
CDR3 protein: ASSQAGQATETQY

V gene: TRBV14
CDR3 protein: ASSRNRDTGELF

V gene: TRBV5-1
CDR3 protein: ASSLVVGGSYNEQF

V gene: TRBV6-5
CDR3 protein: ASSVSQGYEQY

V gene: TRBV19
CDR3 protein: ASSTGPGVANEQF

V gene: TRBV11-2
CDR3 protein: ASSTWTGPYVEQY

V gene: TRBV11-2
CDR3 protein: ASSLTRVNEQY